The present T cell receptor (beta chain) was sequenced within a study of lymphopenia after photon versus proton radiotherapy (dated by TCRdb to the late 2010s). In terms of the full investigation: The study compared the immunological effects of photon versus proton radiation therapy in patients with gastrointestinal tumors who developed high-grade lymphopenia. The roughly 21 patients in the cohort had gastrointestinal tumors, were treated with either photon or proton therapy, and subsequently developed lymphopenia. The goal of the study was to characterize the differences between the two radiation modalities in how they affect the immune system.

The protocol used for the library was the immunoSEQ multiplex PCR assay. T cell repertoires were profiled by deep sequencing of rearranged TCR beta loci, alongside multiparametric flow cytometry. This immuneACCESS table, as held by TCRdb, lists in-frame sequences with V and J called but not all clones. Of the missing ones, under half trace to an unresolved V gene in checked studies; the others have no known cause. For this sample there are over 25,000 clones; over 70% appear just once. The ten largest clones represent roughly 14% of the sample. With respect to this clone: The clone's antigen remains unknown. Base-call qualities are not available, and no considerably larger clone is one nucleotide away.

From the germline V gene, CDR1 is MGHRA and CDR2 is YSYEKL. The CDR3 contains 16 residues, cysteine and phenylalanine counted. Only the CDR3 portion is preserved as DNA: 48 bases, with reading frame beginning at the first base. V is clipped by 2 bases and J by 0 bases, and the sequence between their germline boundaries is 12 bases long. Broad study findings and their caveats: The authors looked at the survival association only in patients who died, and they framed better survival with proton therapy as a possibility rather than a demonstrated result. Across the cohort, among patients who died, a greater drop in TCR diversity after the nadir was inversely correlated with overall survival time. After the lymphocyte count nadir, repertoires from photon-treated patients showed oligoclonal expansion, particularly of CD8+ Temra cells, and this expansion drove the decline in diversity. Proton-treated patients stayed relatively stable during treatment, while photon-treated patients lost naive T cells and TCR diversity and gained effector/memory populations.

The material was peripheral blood, obtained from a patient treated with proton-based radiotherapy. Rearrangement joined TRBV4-1 to TRBJ2-3, with the D gene uncertain. The receptor was isolated from a woman in her 70s with pancreatic cancer. The DNA sequence follows: TGCGCCAGCAGCCAATTAACCGGAACTAGCACAGATACGCAGTATTTT. This translates into CASSQLTGTSTDTQYF.